This T cell receptor beta chain was sequenced in a study of cytomegalovirus exposure and HLA in healthy donors. About the study: Counted in an early data release were about 86 million unique TCRs from HLA-typed donors. Among fewer than 500 genotyped donors, roughly 80% fell in the Caucasian-associated ancestry cluster. Findings and limits, study-wide: Another analysis was done later, and it associated around 17,000 TCR beta sequences with HLA alleles at 0.05 false discovery rate.

A remark on this clone: Antigen: not known.

In the PCR, 60 Vbeta and 13 Jbeta primers were used. Measured with immunoSEQ multiplex PCR; TCRdb has only the in-frame clones, and not every one. This sample carries 80,000 to 100,000 clones, about four fifths of them seen once, and the ten largest clones take approximately 7.9%. Germline CDR1 reads SEHNR; CDR2 reads FQNEAQ (reference sequence). V lost 5 bases and J lost 0; bases outside the gene matches: 5. The CDR3 loop spans 16 amino acids. The origin of this receptor is a man aged 25 to 40 in good health and CMV-seronegative. Sequenced material: PBMCs. This sequence joins TRBV7-9 and TRBJ2-3, with 10 bases identical to TRBD2. CDR3 loop: CASSPTSGASTDTQYF. The CDR3 DNA reads TGTGCCAGCAGCCCCACTAGCGGGGCTAGCACAGATACGCAGTATTTT.